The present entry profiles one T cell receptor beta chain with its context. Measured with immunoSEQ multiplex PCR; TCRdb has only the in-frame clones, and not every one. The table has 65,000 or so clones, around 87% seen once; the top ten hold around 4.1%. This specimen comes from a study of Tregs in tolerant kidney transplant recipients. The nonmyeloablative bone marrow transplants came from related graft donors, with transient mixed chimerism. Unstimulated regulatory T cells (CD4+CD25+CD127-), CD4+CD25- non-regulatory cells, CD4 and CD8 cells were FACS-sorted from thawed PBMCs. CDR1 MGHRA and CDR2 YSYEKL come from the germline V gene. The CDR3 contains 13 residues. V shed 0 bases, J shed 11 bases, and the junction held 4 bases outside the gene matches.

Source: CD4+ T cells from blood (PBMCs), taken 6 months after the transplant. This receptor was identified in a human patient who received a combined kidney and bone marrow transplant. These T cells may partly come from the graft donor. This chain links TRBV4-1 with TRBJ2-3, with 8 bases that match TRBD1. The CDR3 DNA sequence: TGCGCCAGCAGCCAAGACCCCGGGACAGGGCAGTATTTT. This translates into CASSQDPGTGQYF.